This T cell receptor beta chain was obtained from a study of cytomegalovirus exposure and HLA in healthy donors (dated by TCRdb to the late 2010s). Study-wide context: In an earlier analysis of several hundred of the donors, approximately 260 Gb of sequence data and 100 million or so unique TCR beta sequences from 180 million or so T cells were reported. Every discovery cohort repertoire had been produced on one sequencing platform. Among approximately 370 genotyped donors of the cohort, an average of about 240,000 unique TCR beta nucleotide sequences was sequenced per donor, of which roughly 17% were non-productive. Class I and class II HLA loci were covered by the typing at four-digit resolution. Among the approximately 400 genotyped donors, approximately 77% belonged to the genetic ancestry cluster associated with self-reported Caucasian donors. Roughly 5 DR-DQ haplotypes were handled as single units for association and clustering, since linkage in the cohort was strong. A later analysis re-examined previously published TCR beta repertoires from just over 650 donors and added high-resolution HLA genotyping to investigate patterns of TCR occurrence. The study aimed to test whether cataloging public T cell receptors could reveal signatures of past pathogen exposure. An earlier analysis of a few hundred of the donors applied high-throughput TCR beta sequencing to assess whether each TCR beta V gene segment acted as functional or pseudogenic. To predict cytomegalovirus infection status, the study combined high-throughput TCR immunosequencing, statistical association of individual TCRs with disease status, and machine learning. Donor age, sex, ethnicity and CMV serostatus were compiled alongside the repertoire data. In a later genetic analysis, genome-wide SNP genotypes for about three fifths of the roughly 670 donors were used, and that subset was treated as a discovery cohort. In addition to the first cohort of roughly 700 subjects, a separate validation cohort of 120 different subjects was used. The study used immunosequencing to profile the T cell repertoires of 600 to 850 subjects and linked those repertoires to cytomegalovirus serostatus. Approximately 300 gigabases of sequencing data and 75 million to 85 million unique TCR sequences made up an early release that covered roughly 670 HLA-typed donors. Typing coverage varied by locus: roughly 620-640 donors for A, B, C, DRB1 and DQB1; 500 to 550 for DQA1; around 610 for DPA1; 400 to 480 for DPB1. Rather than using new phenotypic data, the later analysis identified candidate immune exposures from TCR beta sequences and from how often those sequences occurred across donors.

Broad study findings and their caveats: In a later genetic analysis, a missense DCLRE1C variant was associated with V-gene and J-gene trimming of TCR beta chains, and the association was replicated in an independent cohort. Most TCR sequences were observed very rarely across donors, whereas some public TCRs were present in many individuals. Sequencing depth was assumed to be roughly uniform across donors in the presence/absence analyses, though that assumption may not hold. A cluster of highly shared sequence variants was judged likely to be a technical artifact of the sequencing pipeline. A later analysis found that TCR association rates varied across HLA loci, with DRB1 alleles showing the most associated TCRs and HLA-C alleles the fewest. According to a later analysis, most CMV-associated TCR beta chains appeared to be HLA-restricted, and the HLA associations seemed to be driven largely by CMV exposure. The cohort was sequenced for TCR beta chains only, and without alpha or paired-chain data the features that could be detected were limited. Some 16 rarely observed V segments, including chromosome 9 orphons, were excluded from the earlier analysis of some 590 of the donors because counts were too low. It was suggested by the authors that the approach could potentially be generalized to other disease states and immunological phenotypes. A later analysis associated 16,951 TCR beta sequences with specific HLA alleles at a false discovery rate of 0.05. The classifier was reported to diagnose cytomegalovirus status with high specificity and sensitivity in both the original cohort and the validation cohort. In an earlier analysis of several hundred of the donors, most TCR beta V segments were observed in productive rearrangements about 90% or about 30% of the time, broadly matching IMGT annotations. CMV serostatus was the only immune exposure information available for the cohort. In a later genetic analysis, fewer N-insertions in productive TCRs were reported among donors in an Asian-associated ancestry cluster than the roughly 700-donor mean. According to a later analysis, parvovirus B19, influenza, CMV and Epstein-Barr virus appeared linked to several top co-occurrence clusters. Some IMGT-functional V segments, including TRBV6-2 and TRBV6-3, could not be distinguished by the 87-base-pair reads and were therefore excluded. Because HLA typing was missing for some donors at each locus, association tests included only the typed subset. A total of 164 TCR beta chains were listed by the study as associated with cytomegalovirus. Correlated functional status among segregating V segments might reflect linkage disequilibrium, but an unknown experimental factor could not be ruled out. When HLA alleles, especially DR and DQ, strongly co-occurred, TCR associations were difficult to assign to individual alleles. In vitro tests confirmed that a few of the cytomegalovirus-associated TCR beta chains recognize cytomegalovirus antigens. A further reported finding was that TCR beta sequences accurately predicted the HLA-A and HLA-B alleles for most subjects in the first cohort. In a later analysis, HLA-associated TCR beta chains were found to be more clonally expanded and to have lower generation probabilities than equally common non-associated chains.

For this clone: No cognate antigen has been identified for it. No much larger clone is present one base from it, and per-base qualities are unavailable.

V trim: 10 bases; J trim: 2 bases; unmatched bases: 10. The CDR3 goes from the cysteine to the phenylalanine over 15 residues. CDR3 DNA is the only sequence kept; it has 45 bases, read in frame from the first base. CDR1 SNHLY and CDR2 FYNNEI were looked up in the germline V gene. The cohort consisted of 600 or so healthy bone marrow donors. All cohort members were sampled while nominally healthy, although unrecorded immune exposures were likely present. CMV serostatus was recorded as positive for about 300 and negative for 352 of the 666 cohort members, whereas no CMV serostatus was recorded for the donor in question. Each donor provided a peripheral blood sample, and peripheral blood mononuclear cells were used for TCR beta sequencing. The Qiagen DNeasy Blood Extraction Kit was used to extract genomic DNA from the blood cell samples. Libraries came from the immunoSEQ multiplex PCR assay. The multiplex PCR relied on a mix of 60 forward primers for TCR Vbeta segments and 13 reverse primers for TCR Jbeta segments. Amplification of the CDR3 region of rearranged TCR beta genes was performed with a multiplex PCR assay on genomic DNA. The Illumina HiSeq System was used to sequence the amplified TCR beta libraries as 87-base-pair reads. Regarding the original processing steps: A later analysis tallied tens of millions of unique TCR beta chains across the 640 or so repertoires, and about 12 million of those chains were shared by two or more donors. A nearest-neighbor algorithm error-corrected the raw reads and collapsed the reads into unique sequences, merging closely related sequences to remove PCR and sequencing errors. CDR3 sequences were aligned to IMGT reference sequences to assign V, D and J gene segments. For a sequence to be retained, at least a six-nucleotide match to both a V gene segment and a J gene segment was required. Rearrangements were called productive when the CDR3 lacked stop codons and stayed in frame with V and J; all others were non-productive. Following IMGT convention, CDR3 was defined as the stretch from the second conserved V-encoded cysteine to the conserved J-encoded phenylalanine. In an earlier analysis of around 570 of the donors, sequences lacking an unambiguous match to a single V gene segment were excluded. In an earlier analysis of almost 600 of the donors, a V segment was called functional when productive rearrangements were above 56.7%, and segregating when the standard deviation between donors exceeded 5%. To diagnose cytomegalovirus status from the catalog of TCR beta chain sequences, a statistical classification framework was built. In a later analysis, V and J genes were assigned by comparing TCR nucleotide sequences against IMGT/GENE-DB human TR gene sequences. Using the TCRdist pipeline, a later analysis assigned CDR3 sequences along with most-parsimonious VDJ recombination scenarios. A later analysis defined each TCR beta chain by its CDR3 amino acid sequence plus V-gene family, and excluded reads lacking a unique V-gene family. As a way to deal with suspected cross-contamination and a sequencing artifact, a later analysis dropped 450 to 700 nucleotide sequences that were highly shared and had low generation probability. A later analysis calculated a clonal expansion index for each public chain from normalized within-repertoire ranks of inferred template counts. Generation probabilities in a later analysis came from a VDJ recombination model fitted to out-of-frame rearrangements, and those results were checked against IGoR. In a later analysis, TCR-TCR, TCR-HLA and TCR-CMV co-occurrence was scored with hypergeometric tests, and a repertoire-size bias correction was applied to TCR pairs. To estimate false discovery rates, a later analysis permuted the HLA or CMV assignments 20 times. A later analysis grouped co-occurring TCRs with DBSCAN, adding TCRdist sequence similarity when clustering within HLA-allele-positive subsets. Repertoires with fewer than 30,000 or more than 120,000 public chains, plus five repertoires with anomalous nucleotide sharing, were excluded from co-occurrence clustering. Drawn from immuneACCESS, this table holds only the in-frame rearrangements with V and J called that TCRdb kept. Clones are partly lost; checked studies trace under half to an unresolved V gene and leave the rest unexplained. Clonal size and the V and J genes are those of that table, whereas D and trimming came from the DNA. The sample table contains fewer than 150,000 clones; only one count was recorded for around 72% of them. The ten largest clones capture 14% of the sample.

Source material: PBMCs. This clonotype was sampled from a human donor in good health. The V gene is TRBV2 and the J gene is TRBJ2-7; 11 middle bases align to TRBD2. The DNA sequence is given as TGTGCCAACAAGAGACTAGCGGGGCCAGCCTACGAGCAGTACTTC. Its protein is CANKRLAGPAYEQYF.